This T cell receptor (beta chain) was observed in a study of blood T cell repertoires in COVID-19. In the study overall: The United States, Italy and Spain supplied acute and convalescent COVID-19 samples. PBMCs, B-cell-depleted T cells, or T cells were the source of the cDNA or gDNA that made up the material.

Authors' processing steps: By means of reference gene primer amplification, nucleated cell counts were estimated. The repertoire was sequenced with immunoSEQ multiplex PCR; TCRdb's copy has only in-frame clones and lacks some. That table furnishes V, J and clone size, whereas the DNA furnished D and trimming. The sample consists of more than 100,000 clones, around 90% of them appearing once. Germline loops: CDR1 SGHNT, CDR2 YENEEA. The CDR3 length is 16 residues. V was shortened by 4 bases and J by 2 bases, with 17 bases between the two germline ends. The V and J genes are TRBV11-3 and TRBJ1-1; the D is unclear. The sequence came from a human donor in a cohort sampled during active COVID-19. The sample consisted of peripheral blood. In DNA form, the CDR3 reads TGTGCCAGCAGCTCCGCCAGGATGGGAGTTAACACTGAAGCTTTCTTT. Translating it yields CASSSARMGVNTEAFF.